This T cell receptor beta chain stems from a study of shared clonotypes between healthy human individuals. Germline lookup yields CDR1 SGHVS and CDR2 FQNEAQ. V was clipped by 4 bases and J by 5 bases; unmatched bases: 4. This CDR3 has 13 residues. Study findings and constraints: Against clonotypes common to all four donors, non-shared ones had lower generation probabilities.

TCRdb's table, derived via immunoSEQ multiplex PCR, lists solely in-frame clones and lacks some. Of roughly 2,500,000 clones listed, 93% are singletons. Remarks on this clone: Its antigen remains unidentified.

Sequenced sample: naive CD4+ T cells from PBMCs. Subset indicated: CD45RA+ positively selected. The origin of this receptor is a man aged 18-30 years in good health. Some clones in this sample may be carry-over from other donors' samples. The rearrangement uses TRBV7-8 and TRBJ1-1, with 7 bases lining up with TRBD1. CDR3 nucleotides: TGTGCCAGCAGCTACACAGGGGAGACTGAAGCTTTCTTT. Translating it yields CASSYTGETEAFF.